These 29 T cell receptor beta chains came from one sample sequenced in a study of CD8 T cells in ankylosing spondylitis. TCRdb analysed the 5' RACE reads with MiXCR anew, one entry per CDR3 protein. The sample lists 100,000 to 150,000 distinct CDR3 sequences, 11% occurring once. Source material: blood, either unsorted or a sorted T cell fraction (not recorded which). These receptor sequences come from a female donor with ankylosing spondylitis or in good health (not recorded which).

This clonotype was seen ten or more times. The rearrangement joins TRBV28 to TRBJ1-2; the D gene is possibly TRBD1 (6 bases). The V end was cut by 8 bases, the J end by 3 bases, with 13 bases between. Germline V gene sequence: CDR1 MDHEN, CDR2 SYDVKM. CDR3 length: 13 residues. For the CDR3, the DNA is TGTGCCAGCGGGTCCGGACAGTACTATGGCTACACCTTC. Translating gives CASGSGQYYGYTF.

This chain uses TRBV4-2 with TRBJ2-5; unclear D gene. Per germline, CDR1 LGHNA and CDR2 YNFKEQ. Trimming pared 2 bases from V and 5 bases from J, leaving 6 bases between. The CDR3 is 12 residues long. CDR3 DNA: TGTGCCAGCAGCCAATCGAGGGAGACCCAGTACTTC. Its translation: CASSQSRETQYF.

This clonotype was observed many times. The chain carries TRBV3-1 and TRBJ2-6; D unresolved. This CDR3 has 13 amino acids. The V and J ends lost 5 bases and 0 bases respectively, with 2 bases between them. Germline CDR1 LGHDT, CDR2 YNNKEL (reference sequence). The DNA of the CDR3 is TGTGCCAGCAGCAGCTCTGGGGCCAACGTCCTGACTTTC. It is translated as CASSSSGANVLTF.

This clonotype was counted at least ten times. The V call is TRBV25-1, the J call TRBJ2-6, with 9 bases that match TRBD1. V lost 8 bases, J lost 3 bases, and 8 bases stayed unmatched. The CDR3 is 16 residues long. Germline V gene lookup returns CDR1 MGHDK and CDR2 SYGVNS. CDR3 protein: CASQQGANVGANVLTF. In DNA, the CDR3 is TGTGCCAGCCAACAGGGGGCGAACGTTGGGGCCAACGTCCTGACTTTC.

This clonotype was seen repeatedly, ten times or more. CDR3 sequence: CASSFDRRSEKLFF. As DNA, the CDR3 is TGTGCCAGCAGTTTTGACAGGAGGAGTGAAAAACTGTTTTTT. The V gene is TRBV27, the J gene TRBJ1-4; D perhaps matches TRBD1 (6 bases). CDR1 and CDR2 (germline): MNHEY, SMNVEV (reference sequence). The CDR3 is 14 residues long. V shed 3 bases and J shed 7 bases, with 12 bases lying between them.

This clonotype showed up many times. The V call is TRBV7-2, the J call TRBJ1-3; 7 bases are a match to TRBD1. The CDR3 extends over 16 amino acids. V lost 5 bases to trimming and J lost 0 bases; unmatched junction nucleotides: 7. Germline loops: CDR1 SGHTA, CDR2 FQGNSA. CDR3 protein: CASSPTGPSSGNTIYF. CDR3 nucleotide sequence: TGTGCCAGCAGCCCGACAGGGCCTTCCTCTGGAAACACCATATATTTT.

This clonotype has ten or more counts. The chain recombines TRBV5-1 with TRBJ1-1; 8 bases fit TRBD1. This CDR3 spans 14 amino acids. After removal of 3 bases from V and 4 bases from J, the junction contained 5 bases not matched to a gene. Per germline, CDR1 SGHRS and CDR2 YFSETQ. Here the CDR3 reads CASSSQGAGTEAFF. The DNA of the CDR3 is TGCGCCAGCAGCTCTCAGGGGGCTGGCACTGAAGCTTTCTTT.

As for this clonotype: Mismatch with germline at one junction end may stem from a read error. This chain joins TRBV20-1 and TRBJ2-5; 10 bases align to TRBD2. Germline CDR1 reads DFQATT; CDR2 reads SNEGSKA (reference sequence). This CDR3 contains 17 residues. The CDR3 loop reads CSVRDWSSGRQRETQYF. As DNA, the CDR3 is TGCAGTGTTAGAGATTGGTCTAGCGGGAGACAGCGCGAGACCCAGTACTTC.

This clonotype appeared many times. This chain links TRBV12-3 or TRBV12-4 with TRBJ2-1; TRBD2 matches at 9 bases. The CDR3 has 15 residues. Unmatched junction bases numbered 9, after V lost 5 bases and J lost 7 bases. CDR3 coding DNA: TGTGCCAGCAGTCTACCGGGACTAGCCAGGAATGAGCAGTTCTTC. Its translation is CASSLPGLARNEQFF.

This clonotype was counted at least ten times. The chain is built from TRBV24-1 and TRBJ2-3; TRBD1 matches 9 bases. The CDR3 totals 13 residues. CDR1 KGHDR and CDR2 SFDVKD come from the germline V gene. V lost 10 bases to trimming and J lost 2 bases; unmatched junction nucleotides: 3. Here the CDR3 reads CATTGGSTDTQYF. CDR3 nucleotides: TGTGCCACGACAGGGGGTTCCACAGATACGCAGTATTTT.

This clonotype was recorded many times. The V call is TRBV5-1, the J call TRBJ2-4; 7 bases are shared with TRBD1. Per germline, CDR1 SGHRS and CDR2 YFSETQ. Trimming took 3 bases from V and 5 from J; bases not matched to a gene: 8. There are 15 residues in the CDR3. CDR3 nucleotide sequence: TGCGCCAGCAGCTCCGATGGGACAGCAGAAAACATTCAGTACTTC. Encoded protein: CASSSDGTAENIQYF. The full variable domain, rest sourced from reference TRBV5-1 and TRBJ2-4, is KAGVTQTPRYLIKTRGQQVTLSCSPISGHRSVSWYQQTPGQGLQFLFEYFSETQRNKGNFPGRFSGRQFSNSRSEMNVSTLELGDSALYLCASSSDGTAENIQYFGAGTRLSVL.

This clonotype was counted ten times or more. V and J are TRBV12-3 or TRBV12-4 and TRBJ1-5, with 8 nucleotides matching TRBD1. The CDR3 is 18 amino acids. The J segment lost 6 bases and the V segment lost 5 bases, leaving 18 bases of the junction unmatched. CDR3 DNA sequence: TGTGCCAGCAGTCCTCAACTCGCGTGGACAGGGCCAGTTCAGCCCCAGCATTTT. Its protein product is CASSPQLAWTGPVQPQHF.

This clonotype showed up just a few times. This chain uses TRBV19 with TRBJ2-1; D gene uncertain. Trimming removed 6 bases from V and 2 bases from J, with 11 bases in between. Germline CDR1 reads LNHDA; CDR2 reads SQIVND (reference sequence). The CDR3 has 14 residues. CDR3 nucleotides: TGTGCCAGTAGCTTAGCACAAGCCTACAATGAGCAGTTCTTC. It yields the protein CASSLAQAYNEQFF. Combining the CDR3 with reference TRBV19 and TRBJ2-1 gives the whole variable domain DGGITQSPKYLFRKEGQNVTLSCEQNLNHDAMYWYRQDPGQGLRLIYYSQIVNDFQKGDIAEGYSVSREKKESFPLTVTSAQKNPTAFYLCASSLAQAYNEQFFGPGTRLTVL.

This clonotype was seen at least ten times. The chain combines TRBV12-3 or TRBV12-4 with TRBJ1-3; TRBD1 might be the D (5 bases). This CDR3 is 13 amino acids long. Trimming removed 8 bases from V and 4 bases from J, with 12 bases in between. CDR3 bases: TGTGCCAGCCGTTGGGGGTCGGGAAACACCATATATTTT. As protein: CASRWGSGNTIYF.

This clonotype has only a few counts. The genes are TRBV2 and TRBJ1-5; possible D gene TRBD1, 6 bases. Per the germline V gene, CDR1 is SNHLY and CDR2 is FYNNEI. CDR3 length: 15 amino acids. Trimming removed 6 bases from V and 2 bases from J, with 14 bases in between. Here the CDR3 reads CASSKQGDGNQPQHF. Written as DNA, the CDR3 is TGTGCCAGCAGCAAACAGGGAGATGGCAATCAGCCCCAGCATTTT.

This clonotype has only a few counts. V and J are TRBV2 and TRBJ1-2; 10 bases align to TRBD1. Germline CDR1 and CDR2: SNHLY and FYNNEI. The CDR3 length is 19 residues. V gave up 10 bases and J gave up 0 bases; unmatched junction bases: 20. CDR3 loop: CANQALSLGTGEANYGYTF. The CDR3 nucleotides read TGTGCCAATCAAGCATTATCCTTAGGGACAGGGGAAGCTAACTATGGCTACACCTTC.

This clonotype was detected many times. The rearrangement joins TRBV11-2 to TRBJ2-1, with D possibly TRBD2 on 5 matching bases. V shed 6 bases and J shed 0 bases, with 15 bases lying between them. The CDR3 length is 16 residues. Germline CDR1 reads SGHAT; CDR2 reads FQNNGV. The CDR3 DNA sequence: TGTGCCAGCAGGCGGGCCCTAGAAAGCTCCTACAATGAGCAGTTCTTC. Its translation: CASRRALESSYNEQFF.

This clonotype was observed a few times. The chain joins TRBV30 to TRBJ2-1; 11 bases map to TRBD2. CDR1 and CDR2 from the germline V gene are GTSNPN and SVGIG (reference sequence). This CDR3 has 18 residues. J lost 9 bases, V lost 0 bases, and 16 bases had no gene match. As DNA, the CDR3 is TGTGCCTGGAGTGTACCCCTGGGGGCTAGCGGGGGGCCGGGTGAGCAGTTCTTC. Its protein is CAWSVPLGASGGPGEQFF. Filled out from reference TRBV30 and TRBJ2-1, the complete variable domain reads SQTIHQWPATLVQPVGSPLSLECTVEGTSNPNLYWYRQAAGRGLQLLFYSVGIGQISSEVPQNLSASRPQDRQFILSSKKLLLSDSGFYLCAWSVPLGASGGPGEQFFGPGTRLTVL.

The CDR3 coding sequence is TGCAGCGCCGCGGACAGGGGGTATGAAAAACTGTTTTTT. It yields the protein CSAADRGYEKLFF. This chain connects TRBV29-1 to TRBJ1-4; 10 nucleotides line up with TRBD1. This CDR3 comprises 13 residues. CDR1 and CDR2 from the germline V gene are SQVTM and ANQGSEA. V lost 7 bases to trimming and J lost 6 bases; unmatched junction nucleotides: 5.

This clonotype was recorded at least ten times. The chain combines TRBV7-9 with TRBJ1-5, with D hard to call. The CDR3 consists of 13 residues. The germline V gene has CDR1 SEHNR and CDR2 FQNEAQ (reference sequence). V gave up 2 bases and J gave up 5 bases, with 7 bases separating them. CDR3 sequence reads: CASSLTVDQPQHF. CDR3 in DNA: TGTGCCAGCAGCTTAACGGTGGATCAGCCCCAGCATTTT.

This clonotype appeared a few times. The rearrangement uses TRBV7-6 and TRBJ1-1, with D uncertain. This CDR3 region has 15 residues. Trimming cost V 0 bases and J 5 bases, with 13 bases left between them. Germline V gene sequence: CDR1 SGHVS, CDR2 FNYEAQ. The CDR3 region has the DNA TGTGCCAGCAGCTTAGCCCTCCGGGGAGGGACTGAAGCTTTCTTT. Its protein product is CASSLALRGGTEAFF. Variable domain in full (rest from reference TRBV7-6 and TRBJ1-1): GAGVSQSPRYKVTKRGQDVALRCDPISGHVSLYWYRQALGQGPEFLTYFNYEAQQDKSGLPNDRFSAERPEGSISTLTIQRTEQRDSAMYRCASSLALRGGTEAFFGQGTRLTVV.

This clonotype came up many times. The chain has TRBV5-1 and TRBJ2-3, with 9 bases fitting TRBD2. Losses at the gene ends were 4 bases for V and 2 bases for J; bases not matched to a gene: 11. Germline loops: CDR1 SGHRS, CDR2 YFSETQ. The CDR3 is made up of 17 amino acids. This CDR3 is CASSGGLSGGITDTQYF. For the CDR3, the DNA is TGCGCCAGCAGCGGGGGTCTTAGCGGGGGTATCACAGATACGCAGTATTTT. The variable domain in full, completed from reference TRBV5-1 and TRBJ2-3, reads KAGVTQTPRYLIKTRGQQVTLSCSPISGHRSVSWYQQTPGQGLQFLFEYFSETQRNKGNFPGRFSGRQFSNSRSEMNVSTLELGDSALYLCASSGGLSGGITDTQYFGPGTRLTVL.

The chain couples TRBV11-2 to TRBJ1-2, with D perhaps TRBD1 (6 bases). V lost 1 base and J lost 6, with 15 bases in between. The CDR3 loop spans 15 amino acids. The V gene's germline CDR1 is SGHAT and CDR2 FQNNGV. The CDR3 here is CASSLAVSQGNGYTF. CDR3 coding DNA: TGTGCCAGCAGCTTAGCCGTTTCGCAGGGGAATGGCTACACCTTC.

This clonotype has ten or more counts. Here the CDR3 DNA reads TGTGCCAGCAGCCAAGACCGGGACAGCAACAATGAGCAGTTCTTC. It specifies CASSQDRDSNNEQFF. The V call is TRBV3-1, the J call TRBJ2-1; 7 bases fit TRBD1. Trimming took 0 bases from V and 5 from J; bases not matched to a gene: 4. The V gene's germline CDR1 is LGHDT and CDR2 YNNKEL (reference sequence). This CDR3 contains 15 residues.

This chain joins TRBV23-1 and TRBJ2-7; D not certain. TRBV23-1 is sorted into the ORF group, with uncertain function. The V end lost 2 bases, the J end lost 4 bases, and 9 bases lay between the germline ends. The CDR3 sequence is 13 residues long. This CDR3 is CASSQLKGYEQYF. The CDR3 region has the DNA TGCGCCAGCAGTCAACTTAAGGGATACGAGCAGTACTTC.

This clonotype was seen repeatedly, ten times or more. This sequence joins TRBV5-1 and TRBJ2-7, with 9 nucleotides matching TRBD2. Germline CDR1 reads SGHRS; CDR2 reads YFSETQ. This CDR3 region has 13 residues. The V segment lost 7 bases and the J segment 2 bases; nucleotides outside the gene matches: 4. CDR3 loop: CASCSGGPYEQYF. CDR3 nucleotide sequence: TGCGCCAGCTGTAGCGGGGGTCCCTACGAGCAGTACTTC.

This clonotype was seen many times. The chain recombines TRBV15 with TRBJ2-3, with D tentatively TRBD1 or TRBD2 (6 bases each). Germline V gene data show CDR1 as LNHNV and CDR2 as YYDKDF (reference sequence). Between the trimmed V and J ends, which lost 0 bases and 2 bases, there was a span of 18 bases. CDR3 length equals 18 residues. CDR3 in amino acids: CATSRDDKGGLLTDTQYF. The DNA for the CDR3 is TGTGCCACCAGCAGAGATGATAAGGGGGGACTTCTCACAGATACGCAGTATTTT.

This clonotype has at least ten counts. CDR3 coding DNA: TGTGCCAGCAGCTTAGGCTTTACACGGCACTCTGGAAACACCATATATTTT. Translated: CASSLGFTRHSGNTIYF. The chain is built from TRBV7-8 and TRBJ1-3; D call uncertain. Germline V CDR1 and CDR2: SGHVS, FQNEAQ. There are 17 residues in the CDR3. V dropped 1 base and J dropped 0 bases, with 13 bases sitting between them.

This chain uses TRBV5-1 with TRBJ1-2; D is unresolved. Germline V gives CDR1 SGHRS, CDR2 YFSETQ. The CDR3 is made up of 12 amino acids. The CDR3 protein is CTGSLDGNGYTF. CDR3 coding DNA: TGCACCGGCAGCTTGGACGGGAACGGCTACACCTTC.